This entry concerns a single T cell receptor beta chain. Replicate PCRs for sorted subsets used 200 ng DNA; this equaled 30,000 to 35,000 T cell genomes. The repertoire was sequenced with immunoSEQ multiplex PCR; TCRdb's copy has only in-frame clones and lacks some. The table has roughly 2.5 million clones, around 90% seen once. There are 14 residues in the CDR3. V was trimmed by 0 bases and J by 1 base, leaving 7 bases between them. Germline CDR1 reads SGHRS; CDR2 reads YFSETQ. This specimen comes from a study of shared clonotypes between healthy human individuals. Study in general: A donor's plate count was three for CD4 naive and three for CD4 memory; CD8 naive had two and CD8 memory one.

None of the donors, who were healthy HIV-negative adults, had recently had acute infections or vaccinations. V is TRBV5-1 and J is TRBJ1-1; unclear D gene. The sample taken for sequencing was naive CD4+ T cells sorted from blood. Regarding subset: CD45RA+ positively selected. The TCR was taken from a man between 18 and 35 years old in good health. This CDR3 reads CASSLAQPNTEAFF. DNA for the CDR3: TGCGCCAGCAGCTTGGCACAGCCGAACACTGAAGCTTTCTTT.